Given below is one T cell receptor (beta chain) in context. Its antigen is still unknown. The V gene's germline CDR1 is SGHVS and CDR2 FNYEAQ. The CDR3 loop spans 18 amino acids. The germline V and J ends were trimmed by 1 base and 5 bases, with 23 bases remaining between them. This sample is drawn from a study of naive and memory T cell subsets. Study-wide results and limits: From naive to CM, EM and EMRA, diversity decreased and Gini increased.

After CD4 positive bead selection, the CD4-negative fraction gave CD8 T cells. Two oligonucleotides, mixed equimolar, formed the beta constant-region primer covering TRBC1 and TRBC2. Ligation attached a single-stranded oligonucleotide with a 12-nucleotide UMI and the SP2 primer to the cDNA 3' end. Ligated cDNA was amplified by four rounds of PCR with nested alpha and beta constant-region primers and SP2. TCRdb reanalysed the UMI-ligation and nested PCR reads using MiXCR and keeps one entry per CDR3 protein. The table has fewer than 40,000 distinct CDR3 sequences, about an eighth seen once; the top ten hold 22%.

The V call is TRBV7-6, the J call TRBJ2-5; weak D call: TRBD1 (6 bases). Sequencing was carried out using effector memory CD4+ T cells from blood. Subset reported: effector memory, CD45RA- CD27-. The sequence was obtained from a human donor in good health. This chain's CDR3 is CASSLVRGRAGVSETQYF. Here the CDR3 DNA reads TGTGCCAGCAGCTTAGTACGGGGTCGGGCAGGGGTCTCTGAGACCCAGTACTTC. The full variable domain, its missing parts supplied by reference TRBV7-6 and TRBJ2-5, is GAGVSQSPRYKVTKRGQDVALRCDPISGHVSLYWYRQALGQGPEFLTYFNYEAQQDKSGLPNDRFSAERPEGSISTLTIQRTEQRDSAMYRCASSLVRGRAGVSETQYFGPGTRLLVL.